Described below is a single TCR beta chain sequence and its context. This entry comes from a study of blood T cell repertoires in COVID-19. Study-level background: COVID-19 samples from acute and convalescent phases originated in the United States, Italy and Spain. The analysed material was cDNA or gDNA that came from T cells, B-cell-depleted T cells, or PBMCs.

Germline CDR1 is SGHAT and CDR2 is FQNNGV. CDR3 length: 14 amino acids. J gave up 7 bases and V 5 bases, and 7 bases lay outside the gene matches. Original data processing: Amplification from reference gene primers served as the basis for estimated nucleated cell counts. The assay was immunoSEQ multiplex PCR, and TCRdb's table has in-frame clones only and misses some. D and trimming come from the DNA, and the V and J calls and clone size come from that table. The table records 110,000 or so clones, 65% to 85% of them present only once. V usage is TRBV11-2 and J usage is TRBJ1-4; 7 bases line up with TRBD1. This TCR was recovered from a man aged 50-60 years with acute or convalescent COVID-19. Sequences were obtained from peripheral blood. Here the CDR3 reads CASSRQGGGEKLFF. In DNA, the CDR3 is TGTGCCAGCAGCCGCCAGGGGGGCGGTGAAAAACTGTTTTTT.